These 11 T cell receptor beta chains share one sample of origin, sequenced in a study of blood T cell repertoires in COVID-19. Method: immunoSEQ multiplex PCR; TCRdb's copy keeps in-frame clones and lacks some. The table includes 150,000 to 200,000 clones, 80% detected once. The sequenced sample consisted of PBMCs or T cells enriched from blood (not recorded which). Every receptor here comes from a middle-aged man who had recovered from COVID-19.

J is TRBJ1-2 and V is TRBV10-3, with 7 bases aligning to TRBD1. Germline assignment: CDR1 ENHRY and CDR2 SYGVKD. The CDR3 totals 15 residues. The J segment lost 0 bases and the V segment lost 3 bases, leaving 4 bases of the junction unmatched. For the CDR3, the DNA is TGTGCCATCAGTGAACAGGGGACTCCTAACTATGGCTACACCTTC. It codes for CAISEQGTPNYGYTF.

J is TRBJ2-2 and V is TRBV21-1; the table's TRBD2 call for D was not verified on the DNA. TRBV21-1 is a pseudogene segment. The CDR3 extends over 16 amino acids. The CDR3, as DNA: TGTGCCAGCAGCACCACATCTAGCGGACCCACCGGGGAGCTGTTTTTT. Protein: CASSTTSSGPTGELFF.

In this sample, this clone turned up a few times. The chain couples TRBV9 to TRBJ2-1, with a possible D match to TRBD2 (8 bases). Germline V gene sequence: CDR1 SGDLS, CDR2 YYNGEE. The V end was cut by 1 base, the J end by 7 bases, with 18 bases between. The CDR3 is 16 amino acids. The CDR3 here is CASSVSGGGGWNEQFF. CDR3 coding DNA: TGTGCCAGCAGCGTATCGGGAGGGGGCGGTTGGAATGAGCAGTTCTTC. Using reference TRBV9 and TRBJ2-1 for the parts outside the CDR3, the full variable domain is DSGVTQTPKHLITATGQRVTLRCSPRSGDLSVYWYQQSLDQGLQFLIQYYNGEERAKGNILERFSAQQFPDLHSELNLSSLELGDSALYFCASSVSGGGGWNEQFFGPGTRLTVL.

This chain joins TRBV18 and TRBJ1-1; D is undetermined. Trimming left V 3 bases short and J 2 bases short, with 13 bases between. This CDR3 has 15 residues. Germline CDR1 KGHSH, CDR2 LQKENI. The CDR3 loop reads CASSPPAGVNTEAFF. As DNA, the CDR3 is TGTGCCAGCTCACCCCCAGCGGGAGTTAACACTGAAGCTTTCTTT. The whole variable domain, remainder taken from reference TRBV18 and TRBJ1-1, is NAGVMQNPRHLVRRRGQEARLRCSPMKGHSHVYWYRQLPEEGLKFMVYLQKENIIDESGMPKERFSAEFPKEGPSILRIQQVVRGDSAAYFCASSPPAGVNTEAFFGQGTRLTVV.

This chain connects TRBV24-1 to TRBJ2-2; weak D call: TRBD1 (5 bases). Germline V lookup: CDR1 KGHDR, CDR2 SFDVKD. With 2 bases removed from V and 5 bases from J, the gap between germline ends came to 11 bases. This CDR3 spans 15 amino acids. CDR3 DNA sequence: TGTGCCACCAGTGATTCTCAGGGTGGGACCGGGGAGCTGTTTTTT. Translation: CATSDSQGGTGELFF.

This chain connects TRBV11-3 to TRBJ2-5, with 12 bases aligning to TRBD2. Trimming took 5 bases from V and 2 from J; bases not matched to a gene: 6. Germline CDR1 and CDR2: SGHNT and YENEEA. This CDR3 has 16 amino acids. As DNA, the CDR3 is TGTGCCAGCAGCGGCGGGACTAGCGGGCGACAAGAGACCCAGTACTTC. Amino acids: CASSGGTSGRQETQYF.

J is TRBJ1-1 and V is TRBV6-5; 9 nucleotides match TRBD1. Germline-derived CDR1 and CDR2 are MNHEY and SVGAGI. The CDR3 is 14 residues long. The V segment lost 2 bases and the J segment 7 bases; nucleotides outside the gene matches: 5. CDR3 loop: CASSYGQGTGEAFF. The DNA of the CDR3 is TGTGCCAGCAGTTACGGACAGGGGACGGGTGAAGCTTTCTTT.

This clone occurred many times. The genes are TRBV7-6 and TRBJ2-7; 8 bases are shared with TRBD1. CDR3 length: 13 amino acids. V trimming: 3 bases; J trimming: 6 bases; junction bases outside the gene matches: 4. The germline V gene encodes CDR1 SGHVS and CDR2 FNYEAQ. CDR3 sequence: CASSFRTGGEQYV. In DNA form, the CDR3 reads TGTGCCAGCAGCTTTCGAACAGGGGGCGAGCAGTACGTC.

This clone was recorded once. This chain uses TRBV5-1 with TRBJ2-7; 7 positions match TRBD1. The J segment lost 3 bases and the V segment lost 4 bases, leaving 10 bases of the junction unmatched. This CDR3 has 15 residues. Germline CDR1 reads SGHRS; CDR2 reads YFSETQ. The DNA for the CDR3 is TGCGCCAGCAGCCCCGGGACAGAGGTCCTCTACGAGCAGTACGTC. It codes for CASSPGTEVLYEQYV.

The chain links TRBV5-1 to TRBJ1-2, with a weak D call TRBD1 (5 bases). Between the trimmed V and J ends, which lost 4 bases and 0 bases, there was a span of 16 bases. The germline V gene encodes CDR1 SGHRS and CDR2 YFSETQ. The CDR3 covers 16 residues. Here the CDR3 DNA reads TGCGCCAGCAGCCCGGACCGGACATCCACTAACTATGGCTACACCTTC. It translates to CASSPDRTSTNYGYTF.

This clone was counted a single time. The CDR3 here is CASSPPGEKLFF. The CDR3 region has the DNA TGTGCCAGCAGCCCCCCAGGGGAAAAACTGTTTTTT. The chain employs TRBV3-1 (or the pseudogene TRBV3-2) and TRBJ1-4, with D possibly TRBD1 on 5 matching bases. Germline values: CDR1 LGHDT, CDR2 YNNKEL (reference sequence). V dropped 4 bases and J dropped 8 bases, with 8 bases sitting between them. The CDR3 runs 12 residues.